The clone carrying this T cell receptor beta chain was recorded a few times. This entry comes from a study of T cells in Graves' hyperthyroidism and ophthalmopathy. In germline, CDR1 is MDHEN, CDR2 SYDVKM. Trimming shortened V by 3 bases and J by 7 bases, and 18 bases separated the two germline ends. The CDR3 spans 15 residues. Individuals with ophthalmopathy presented a Clinical Activity Score of at least 3, a NOSPECS grade of at least 4 and a duration under 3 months. TCR beta CDR3 sequences were amplified from RNA transcripts. The TCR CDR3 was amplified in a first-round RT-PCR using the HTBI primer set. TCRdb re-analysed the multiplex PCR reads in MiXCR, keeping a single row per CDR3 protein. The sample carries around 300,000 distinct CDR3 sequences, roughly 19% recorded once.

Sequenced input: blood. This TCR came from a man aged 50-60 years with Graves' ophthalmopathy. The chain carries TRBV28 and TRBJ2-5; D is perhaps TRBD1 (6 bases). This chain's CDR3 is CASSLAVGGSGTQYF. In DNA form, the CDR3 reads TGTGCCAGCAGTTTGGCTGTAGGGGGTTCCGGGACCCAGTACTTC.